This T cell receptor beta chain was sequenced during a study of blood T cell repertoires in COVID-19 (dated by TCRdb to the early 2020s). Background for the entire study: The collaborator samples originated in the United States, Italy and Spain and spanned the acute and convalescent phases of COVID-19. A de-identified subject ID, COVID-19 status, age in years and sex were almost always included in the sample metadata. Samples came from the ongoing ImmuneRACE study (first 160 participants) plus 1,254 subjects from 6 global collaborators. Where HLA class I and class II types were available, the types were taken from metadata supplied by the sample provider, not from assay-based typing. The repertoires were made available in a free public database intended to serve as a resource for research on the immune response to SARS-CoV-2. The prospective study material was composed of cDNA or gDNA derived from T cells, B-cell-depleted T cells, or PBMCs. The dataset comprised deeply sampled blood TCRbeta repertoires from subjects exposed to, actively infected with, or recovered from COVID-19. Overall results and qualifications from the work: The amount of clinical and demographic metadata varied by source and participant and was provided uncurated.

A note on this clone: Its antigen target is currently unknown. One base away there is no much larger clone; base qualities are not given. The same CDR3 is also encoded by other DNA sequences in this sample.

Whole blood was collected in K2EDTA tubes by collaborating institutions according to the institutions' own protocols. Collaborator samples were shipped for TCRbeta analysis as frozen whole blood, isolated PBMCs, or DNA extracted from either sample type. TCRbeta CDR3 regions were amplified from genomic DNA using the immunoSEQ Assay, a bias-controlled multiplex PCR. Per the authors' processing: The number of nucleated cells in each sample was estimated by amplification of reference gene primers within the assay. To quantify the absolute abundance of each unique TCRbeta CDR3 rearrangement, sequence reads were collapsed and filtered. Productive Simpson clonality was computed per sample as the square root of Simpson's diversity index over productive rearrangements. What TCRdb holds here is the immuneACCESS table cut down to in-frame rearrangements. Part of the clones is not present; checked against another copy, under half of the missing clones reflect an unresolved V gene, and the others are unexplained. Clone size and the V and J calls come from that table; the DNA yielded D and trimming. This sample gives 100,000 or so clones in total; roughly 86% of them show up just once. Around 9.5% of the sample rests with the top ten.

CDR1 and CDR2 are read off the germline V gene as SGHTA and FQGNSA. Measured from the cysteine to the phenylalanine, the CDR3 is 13 residues long. CDR3 DNA only is kept here, 39 bases in frame from base 1. Between the V and J ends, shortened by 5 bases and 5 bases respectively, the junction contains 12 bases. The sequenced material came from peripheral blood. The sequence was obtained from a man between 35 and 55 years old with active or convalescent COVID-19. The rearranged segments are TRBV7-2 and TRBJ1-1; matching of 5 bases hints at TRBD1 as the D gene. CDR3 region: CASSLRQLTEAFF. The nucleotides are TGTGCCAGCAGCCTACGACAGCTGACTGAAGCTTTCTTT.